This entry lists 15 T cell receptor beta chains sequenced from one sample in a study of T-cell memory formation after mild COVID-19. TCRdb reanalysed the 5' RACE reads using MiXCR and keeps one entry per CDR3 protein. The data contain around 450,000 distinct CDR3 sequences, about 24% of them singletons. Sequenced material: PBMCs or a T cell subset sorted from them (not recorded which). The receptor set was obtained from an adult woman who had mild COVID-19 (a few samples of this study predate the infection). Cell type and time point are not known.

This chain connects TRBV7-8 to TRBJ1-5; possible D gene TRBD1, 6 bases. CDR1 is SGHVS, CDR2 FQNEAQ, per germline. This CDR3 region has 14 residues. The V and J ends lost 3 bases and 8 bases respectively, with 14 bases between them. Written as DNA, the CDR3 is TGTGCCAGCAGCTTGACAGGAGCAGGCAAGCCCCAGCATTTT. Protein: CASSLTGAGKPQHF.

V usage is TRBV6-1 and J usage is TRBJ1-2; tentatively, D is TRBD1 (6 bases). Germline CDR1 is MNHNS and CDR2 is SASEGT. Trimming left V 6 bases short and J 4 bases short, with 12 bases between. This CDR3 region has 13 residues. DNA for the CDR3: TGTGCCAGCAGGCAAGGACAGCCCTATGGCTACACCTTC. It yields the protein CASRQGQPYGYTF.

The CDR3 nucleotides read TGTGCCAGCAGCCTCCGGATCAACTATGGCTACACCTTC. This encodes CASSLRINYGYTF. The V and J genes are TRBV7-8 and TRBJ1-2; no firm D call. Germline lookup yields CDR1 SGHVS and CDR2 FQNEAQ. Trimming cost V 5 bases and J 2 bases, with 9 bases left between them. This CDR3 has 13 residues.

The chain links TRBV4-1 to TRBJ2-1; the match to TRBD1 covers 7 bases. Losses at the gene ends were 3 bases for V and 3 bases for J; bases not matched to a gene: 5. The CDR3 is 15 amino acids. Germline CDR1 reads MGHRA; CDR2 reads YSYEKL. CDR3 DNA: TGCGCCAGCAGCCATGCCGGGACAGACTACAATGAGCAGTTCTTC. Residues: CASSHAGTDYNEQFF.

The rearrangement uses TRBV12-3 or TRBV12-4 and TRBJ1-1; tentative D call: TRBD1 (6 bases). CDR3 length: 12 residues. Deletions cut 5 bases from V and 10 bases from J, with 14 bases between. The CDR3 spells CASSTQGGRAFF. The CDR3 nucleotides are TGTGCCAGCAGTACACAGGGAGGGCGAGCTTTCTTT.

The J gene is TRBJ2-7, the V gene TRBV3-1; D is possibly TRBD2 (6 bases). CDR3 size: 15 residues. Trimming removed 3 bases at V and 0 bases at J, with 12 bases between. CDR1 and CDR2 from the germline V gene are LGHDT and YNNKEL (reference sequence). CDR3 in amino acids: CASSHRGFSSYEQYF. DNA of the CDR3: TGTGCCAGCAGCCACCGGGGGTTCAGCTCCTACGAGCAGTACTTC.

This clonotype appeared many times. The V and J genes are TRBV15 and TRBJ2-1; the D is unclear. Trimming removed 4 bases from V and 5 bases from J, with 9 bases in between. Germline assignment: CDR1 LNHNV and CDR2 YYDKDF (reference sequence). The CDR3 covers 13 residues. The CDR3 protein is CATSKAAHNEQFF. The CDR3 bases are TGTGCCACCAGCAAGGCAGCCCACAATGAGCAGTTCTTC.

The chain is built from TRBV7-3 and TRBJ2-5; perhaps TRBD1 as D (5 bases). V lost 4 bases and J 7 bases, leaving 13 bases between the germline ends. Looked up from germline, CDR1 is SGHTA and CDR2 is FQGTGA. The CDR3 extends over 13 amino acids. CDR3 bases: TGTGCCAGCAGCTCTCTCAGGGAAGGGACCCAGTACTTC. Translation gives CASSSLREGTQYF.

A few counts support this clonotype. This chain connects TRBV7-2 to TRBJ2-1; D gene uncertain. There are 12 residues in the CDR3. Trimming took off 5 bases at V and 5 bases at J, with 7 bases between the two ends. Germline assignment: CDR1 SGHTA and CDR2 FQGNSA. The CDR3 nucleotides read TGTGCCAGCAGCCCCTACAACAATGAGCAGTTCTTC. Translated, it gives CASSPYNNEQFF.

The chain is built from TRBV29-1 and TRBJ1-2; weak D call: TRBD1 (6 bases). The CDR3 totals 13 residues. Trimming shortened V by 5 bases and J by 5 bases, and 15 bases separated the two germline ends. The germline V gene has CDR1 SQVTM and CDR2 ANQGSEA. The CDR3 is CSVRPDSRYGYTF. As DNA, the CDR3 is TGCAGCGTTCGGCCGGACAGTCGATATGGCTACACCTTC.

This clonotype was observed a handful of times. J is TRBJ2-3 and V is TRBV15, with a tentative D call TRBD1 (5 bases). V gave up 3 bases and J gave up 9 bases, with 13 bases separating them. Looked up from germline, CDR1 is LNHNV and CDR2 is YYDKDF (reference sequence). CDR3 length equals 13 residues. The CDR3 spells CATSSPQGLTQYF. CDR3 bases: TGTGCCACCAGCAGTCCCCAGGGATTAACGCAGTATTTT.

This chain uses TRBV5-1 with TRBJ2-1; D may be TRBD1 (6 bases). The CDR3 runs 15 residues. Germline CDR1 reads SGHRS; CDR2 reads YFSETQ. Trimming shortened V by 0 bases and J by 6 bases, and 13 bases separated the two germline ends. CDR3 in amino acids: CASSLARTARNEQFF. CDR3 nucleotide sequence: TGCGCCAGCAGCTTGGCTCGGACAGCCCGCAATGAGCAGTTCTTC.

The table lists this clonotype with many counts. For the CDR3, the DNA is TGTGCCAGCAGTTTAGTTTCGAGCTCCTACAATGAGCAGTTCTTC. It yields the protein CASSLVSSSYNEQFF. The J gene is TRBJ2-1, the V gene TRBV12-3 or TRBV12-4; D ambiguous. CDR3 length: 15 residues. V was shortened by 1 base and J by 0 bases, with 7 bases between the two germline ends.

V gene TRBV7-9 combines with J gene TRBJ2-3; D gene ambiguous. The ends were cut back, 1 base at V and 5 bases at J, with 10 bases in the middle. Germline-derived CDR1 and CDR2 are SEHNR and FQNEAQ (reference sequence). This CDR3 has 14 amino acids. The CDR3 here is CASSLGVGVDTQYF. Here the CDR3 DNA reads TGTGCCAGCAGCTTAGGGGTTGGAGTAGATACGCAGTATTTT.

The chain uses TRBV18 and TRBJ2-7; D is possibly TRBD2 (5 bases). CDR1 is KGHSH, CDR2 LQKENI, per germline. The CDR3 extends over 15 amino acids. Trimming cost V 2 bases and J 3 bases, with 14 bases left between them. The chain's CDR3 is CASSPFPLEGYEQYF. In DNA, the CDR3 is TGTGCCAGCTCACCATTCCCTTTAGAGGGCTACGAGCAGTACTTC.